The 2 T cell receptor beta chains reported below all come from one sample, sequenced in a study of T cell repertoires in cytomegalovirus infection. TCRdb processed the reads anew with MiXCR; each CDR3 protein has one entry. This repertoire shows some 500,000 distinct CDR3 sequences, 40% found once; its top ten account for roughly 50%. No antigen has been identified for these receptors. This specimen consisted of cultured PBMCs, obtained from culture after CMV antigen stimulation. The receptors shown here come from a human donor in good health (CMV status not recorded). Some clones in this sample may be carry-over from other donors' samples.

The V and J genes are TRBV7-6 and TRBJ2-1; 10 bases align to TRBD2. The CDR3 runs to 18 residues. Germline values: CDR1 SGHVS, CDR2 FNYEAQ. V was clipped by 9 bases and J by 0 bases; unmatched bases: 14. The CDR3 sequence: CASPLAGVSISSYNEQFF. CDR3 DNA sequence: TGTGCCAGTCCTCTAGCGGGGGTTAGTATTAGCTCCTACAATGAGCAGTTCTTC.

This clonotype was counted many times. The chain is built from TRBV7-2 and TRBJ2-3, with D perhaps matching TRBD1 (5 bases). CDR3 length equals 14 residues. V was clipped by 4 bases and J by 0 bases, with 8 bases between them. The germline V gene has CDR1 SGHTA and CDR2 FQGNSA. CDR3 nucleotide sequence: TGTGCCAGCAGCTCGACAGCTAGCACAGATACGCAGTATTTT. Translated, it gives CASSSTASTDTQYF.